The rows below give T cell receptor beta chains drawn from one sample of a study of blood T cells in healthy people across ages. Using its own MiXCR run on the 5' RACE reads, TCRdb lists one record per CDR3 protein. The sample includes some 1,800,000 distinct CDR3 sequences, approximately 40% seen only once; the top ten take roughly 24%. Sequencing was performed on blood. Source of these receptors: a human donor in good health. The CDR3 runs from the conserved cysteine through the conserved F or W. A D gene is named only where the DNA matches it firmly. Size tells how often a clone was seen (once, few, many) or the class of an expanded clone, and some rows leave it out.

v_gene	abundance	d_gene	j_gene	CDR3nt	CDR3aa
TRBV12-3/TRBV12-4	few	-	TRBJ2-7	TGTGCCAGCAGTTATAGGCACAGGACCAACGAGCAGTACTTC	CASSYRHRTNEQYF
TRBV7-9	-	TRBD2	TRBJ2-7	TGTGCCAGCAGCACGAGGGACCAGCGGGGCTACGAGCAGTACTTC	CASSTRDQRGYEQYF
TRBV29-1	many	-	TRBJ2-3	TGCAGCGTTGATTCGGACGATAGTGCAGATACGCAGTATTTT	CSVDSDDSADTQYF
TRBV5-6	-	TRBD1	TRBJ1-2	TGTGCCAGCAGCTCCGCAGGGGGGTCTTACTATGGCTACACCTTC	CASSSAGGSYYGYTF
TRBV29-1	-	TRBD1	TRBJ2-1	TGCAGCGTTGAAGATGGAGTACAGGGGACCCGAGTTACCTACAATGAGCAGTTCTTC	CSVEDGVQGTRVTYNEQFF
TRBV5-5	-	-	TRBJ2-7	TGTGCCAGCAGAGGTGAGAGGTATGGCAGGGGAGGTGAGCAGTACTTC	CASRGERYGRGGEQYF
TRBV29-1	-	TRBD2	TRBJ2-3	TGCAGCTCTTACAGTGGGCGACTTGCGGGAGGCCGCACAGATACGCAGTATTTT	CSSYSGRLAGGRTDTQYF
TRBV15	-	-	TRBJ1-3	TGTGCCACCAGCGGGGGACGGCGATCTGGAAACACCATATATTTT	CATSGGRRSGNTIYF
TRBV2	-	-	TRBJ2-5	TGTGCCAGCCAGGGGACCCAAGAGACCCAGTACTTC	CASQGTQETQYF
TRBV5-5	-	-	TRBJ2-2	TGTGCCACCTTCACGGGGGGACAAGCGAACACCGGGGAGCTGTTTTTT	CATFTGGQANTGELFF
TRBV18	few	-	TRBJ1-1	TGTGCCAGCTCACCAGTAAGGGGGAGAGGCACTGAAGCTTTCTTT	CASSPVRGRGTEAFF
TRBV10-3	-	TRBD2	TRBJ2-3	TGTGCCATCGGCCCTAGCGGGGGCACAGATACGCAGTATTTT	CAIGPSGGTDTQYF
TRBV12-3/TRBV12-4	-	-	TRBJ1-1	TGTGCCAGCAGTGAGGTGTGGGATCCTGAAGCTTTCTTT	CASSEVWDPEAFF
TRBV6-2/TRBV6-3	-	TRBD1	TRBJ2-3	TGTGCCAGCAGTCATCGACAGGGAACGCAGTATTTT	CASSHRQGTQYF
TRBV18	few	TRBD2	TRBJ2-1	TGTGCCAGCTCAACGGGGCCACTAGCGGGGGGATACAATGAGCAGTTCTTC	CASSTGPLAGGYNEQFF
TRBV4-1	few	-	TRBJ2-7	TGCGCCAGCAGCCAAGAGCCGACCTCCTACGAGCAGTACTTC	CASSQEPTSYEQYF
TRBV4-1	-	-	TRBJ1-5	TGCGCCAGCAGCCAAGTAAGGGTTATGTCGCCCCAGCATTTT	CASSQVRVMSPQHF
TRBV20-1	-	-	TRBJ2-1	TGCAGCTTAGACGAGCGGGTCTACAATGAGCAGTTCTTC	CSLDERVYNEQFF
TRBV20-1	few	TRBD2	TRBJ2-1	TGCAGTGCTAGAGAGTACCCATACTTAGCGGGGGGGCGGTATAATGAGCAGTTCTTC	CSAREYPYLAGGRYNEQFF
TRBV4-1	few	-	TRBJ1-2	TGCGCCAGCAGCGAAATGGGATATGGCTACACCTTC	CASSEMGYGYTF
TRBV24-1	few	TRBD1	TRBJ2-7	TGTGCCACCAGTGAAGGGACAGGAGCCTCCTACGAGCAGTACTTC	CATSEGTGASYEQYF
TRBV6-5	few	-	TRBJ2-1	TGTGCCAGCAGACAGGGATTTTCGTTCGATGAGCAGTTCTTC	CASRQGFSFDEQFF
TRBV27	-	-	TRBJ2-3	TGTGCCAGCAGATCCCTAAGGGGCCGTCTAGACACGCAGTATTTT	CASRSLRGRLDTQYF
TRBV6-6	-	TRBD2	TRBJ2-5	TGTGCCAGCAGTTACCCTAGACTAGCGGGGGGACAAGAGACCCAGTACTTC	CASSYPRLAGGQETQYF
TRBV28	few	-	TRBJ2-3	TGTGCCAGCAGTTTAGAAAGGGATGGAGATACGCAGTATTTT	CASSLERDGDTQYF
TRBV10-2	-	-	TRBJ1-5	TGCGCCAGCAGTGAGTTGCGGAGCAATCAGCCCCAGCATTTT	CASSELRSNQPQHF